This TCR beta chain was recovered during a study of metastatic and nonmetastatic thyroid tumors (dated by TCRdb to 2020 to 2022). Regarding the complete study: For patients with malignant and with benign thyroid disease, the researchers compared repertoires between peripheral blood samples and tumor or nodule tissue samples. Overall study results and their limits: In both blood and tumor samples, TCR beta diversity was reported to be significantly higher in malignant tumors than in benign nodules.

Library construction relied on PCR. The instrument was an Illumina HiSeq 4000. The TCR beta-chain CDR3 region of each patient was profiled by high-throughput sequencing. Processing in the source paper ran as follows. CDR3 differences across clinicopathological groups were used to build a classifier for discriminating distant-metastatic papillary thyroid cancer patients. The Shannon index was used to measure repertoire diversity, and the Morisita-Horn index was used to measure how similar tumor and blood repertoires were. TCRdb passed the public sequencing reads through fastp at Q25 and MiXCR, retaining productive beta sequences. What appears here as the V and J calls and clone size reflects TCRdb's work, not the paper's. The sample table holds roughly 30,000 clones, of which 3.7% were seen once. The top ten constitute roughly 3.1% of the sample. For CDR1 and CDR2, the germline V gene (reference sequence) lists LNHDA and SQIVND. V is clipped by 6 bases and J by 4 bases, and the sequence between their germline boundaries is 18 bases long. The CDR3 has 15 amino acids, counting the end cysteine and phenylalanine. Only CDR3 DNA is held: 45 bases, read in frame from base 1.

None of the patients had been given any treatment before thyroid surgery. The study retrospectively analysed patient clinical samples collected from about 2012 to 2019 using T-cell receptor beta sequencing. This clone was detected many times. There is no known antigen for this receptor. Nothing much larger sits one base from this clone, and base qualities are not available. The chain is encoded by TRBV19 joined to TRBJ1-2; the D gene is unclear. Material: blood. The TCR comes from a male donor with papillary thyroid cancer or a benign thyroid nodule (not recorded which). Some clones in this sample may be carry-over from other donors' samples. The nucleotide sequence is TGTGCCAGTAGCGAGCCGCGGGCCTGGCCCTATGGCTACACCTTC. Translated, it gives CASSEPRAWPYGYTF.